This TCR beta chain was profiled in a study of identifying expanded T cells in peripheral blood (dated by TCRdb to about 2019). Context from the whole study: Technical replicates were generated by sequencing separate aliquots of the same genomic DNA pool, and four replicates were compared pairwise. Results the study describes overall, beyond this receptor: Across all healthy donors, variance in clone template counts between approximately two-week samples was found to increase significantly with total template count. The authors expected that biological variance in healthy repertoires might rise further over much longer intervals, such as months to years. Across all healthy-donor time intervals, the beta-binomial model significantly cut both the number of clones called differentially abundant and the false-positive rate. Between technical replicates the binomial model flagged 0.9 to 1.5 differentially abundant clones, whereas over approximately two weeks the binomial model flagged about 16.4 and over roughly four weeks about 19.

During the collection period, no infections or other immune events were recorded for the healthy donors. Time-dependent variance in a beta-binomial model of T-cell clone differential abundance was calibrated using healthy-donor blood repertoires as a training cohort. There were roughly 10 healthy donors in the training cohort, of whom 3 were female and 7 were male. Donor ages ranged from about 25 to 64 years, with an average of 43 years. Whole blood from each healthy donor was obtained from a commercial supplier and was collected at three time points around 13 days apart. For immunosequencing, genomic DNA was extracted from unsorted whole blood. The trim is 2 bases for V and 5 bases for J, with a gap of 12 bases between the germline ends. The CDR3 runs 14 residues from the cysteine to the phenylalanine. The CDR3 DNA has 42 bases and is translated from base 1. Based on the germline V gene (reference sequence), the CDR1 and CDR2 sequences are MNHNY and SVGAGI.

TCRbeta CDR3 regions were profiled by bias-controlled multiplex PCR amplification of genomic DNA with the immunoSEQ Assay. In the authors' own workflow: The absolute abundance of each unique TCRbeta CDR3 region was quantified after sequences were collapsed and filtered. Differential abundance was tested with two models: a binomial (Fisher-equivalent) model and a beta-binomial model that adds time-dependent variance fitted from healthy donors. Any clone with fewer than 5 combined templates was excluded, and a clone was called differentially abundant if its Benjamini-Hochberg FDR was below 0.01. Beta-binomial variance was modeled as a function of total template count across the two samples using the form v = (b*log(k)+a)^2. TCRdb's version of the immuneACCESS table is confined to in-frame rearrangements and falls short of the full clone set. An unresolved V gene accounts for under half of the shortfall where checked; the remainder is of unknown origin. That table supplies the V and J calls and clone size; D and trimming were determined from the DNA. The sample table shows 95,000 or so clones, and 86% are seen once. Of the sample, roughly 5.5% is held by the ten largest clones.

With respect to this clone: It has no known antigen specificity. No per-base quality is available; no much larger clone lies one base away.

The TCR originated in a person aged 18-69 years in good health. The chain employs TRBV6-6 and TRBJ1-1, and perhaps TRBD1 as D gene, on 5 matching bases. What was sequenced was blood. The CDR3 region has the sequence CASSYAGMETEAFF. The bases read TGTGCCAGCAGTTACGCAGGGATGGAAACTGAAGCTTTCTTT.